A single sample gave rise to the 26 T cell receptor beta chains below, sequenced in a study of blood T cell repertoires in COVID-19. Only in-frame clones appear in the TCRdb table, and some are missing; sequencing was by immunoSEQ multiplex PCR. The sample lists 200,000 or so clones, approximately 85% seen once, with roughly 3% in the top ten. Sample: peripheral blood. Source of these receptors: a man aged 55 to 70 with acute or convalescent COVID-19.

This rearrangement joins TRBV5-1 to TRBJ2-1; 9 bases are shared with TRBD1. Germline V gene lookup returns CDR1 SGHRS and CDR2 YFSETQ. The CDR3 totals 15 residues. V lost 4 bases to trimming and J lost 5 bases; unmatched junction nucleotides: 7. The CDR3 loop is CASSPRQGGNNEQFF. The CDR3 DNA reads TGCGCCAGCAGCCCAAGACAGGGGGGGAACAATGAGCAGTTCTTC. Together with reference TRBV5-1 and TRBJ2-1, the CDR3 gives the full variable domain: KAGVTQTPRYLIKTRGQQVTLSCSPISGHRSVSWYQQTPGQGLQFLFEYFSETQRNKGNFPGRFSGRQFSNSRSEMNVSTLELGDSALYLCASSPRQGGNNEQFFGPGTRLTVL.

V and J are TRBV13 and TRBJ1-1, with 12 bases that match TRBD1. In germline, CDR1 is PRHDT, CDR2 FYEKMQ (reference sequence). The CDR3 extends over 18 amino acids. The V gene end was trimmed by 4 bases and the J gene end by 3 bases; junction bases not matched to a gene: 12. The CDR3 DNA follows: TGTGCCAGCAGCTCACTCGGGACAGGGGGCGCGAAGGACACTGAAGCTTTCTTT. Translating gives CASSSLGTGGAKDTEAFF.

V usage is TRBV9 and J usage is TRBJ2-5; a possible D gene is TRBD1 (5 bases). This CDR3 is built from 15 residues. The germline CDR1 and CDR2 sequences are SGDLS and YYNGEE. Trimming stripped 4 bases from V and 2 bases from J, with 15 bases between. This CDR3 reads CASSRTPDPQETQYF. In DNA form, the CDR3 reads TGTGCCAGCAGCCGGACACCTGACCCACAAGAGACCCAGTACTTC.

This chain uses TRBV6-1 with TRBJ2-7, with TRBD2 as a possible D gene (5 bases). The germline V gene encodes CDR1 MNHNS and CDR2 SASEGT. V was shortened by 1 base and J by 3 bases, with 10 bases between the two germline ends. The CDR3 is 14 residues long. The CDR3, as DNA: TGTGCCAGCAGTGAAGGGACTCTACTCTACGAGCAGTACTTC. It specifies CASSEGTLLYEQYF.

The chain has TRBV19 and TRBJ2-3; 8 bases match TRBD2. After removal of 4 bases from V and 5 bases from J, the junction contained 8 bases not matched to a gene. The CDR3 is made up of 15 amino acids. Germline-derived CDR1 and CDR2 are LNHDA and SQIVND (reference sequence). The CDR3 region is CASSNGRAAKDTQYF. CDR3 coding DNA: TGTGCCAGTAGTAACGGGAGGGCGGCGAAAGATACGCAGTATTTT.

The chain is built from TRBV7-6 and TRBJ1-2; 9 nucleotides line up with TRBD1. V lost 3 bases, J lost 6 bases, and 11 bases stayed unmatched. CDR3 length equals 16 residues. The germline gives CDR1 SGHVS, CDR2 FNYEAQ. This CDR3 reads CASSFASTGGPHGYTF. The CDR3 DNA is TGTGCCAGCAGCTTCGCAAGTACAGGGGGCCCGCATGGCTACACCTTC. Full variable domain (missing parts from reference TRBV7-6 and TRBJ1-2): GAGVSQSPRYKVTKRGQDVALRCDPISGHVSLYWYRQALGQGPEFLTYFNYEAQQDKSGLPNDRFSAERPEGSISTLTIQRTEQRDSAMYRCASSFASTGGPHGYTFGSGTRLTVV.

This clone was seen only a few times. CDR3 residues: CASTLRAGFNSPLHF. DNA for the CDR3: TGTGCCAGCACCCTCCGGGCAGGGTTTAATTCACCCCTCCACTTT. V usage is TRBV7-9 and J usage is TRBJ1-6, with D maybe TRBD1 (5 bases). The CDR3 is made up of 15 amino acids. Looked up from germline, CDR1 is SEHNR and CDR2 is FQNEAQ (reference sequence). Trimming removed 7 bases from V and 6 bases from J, with 16 bases in between.

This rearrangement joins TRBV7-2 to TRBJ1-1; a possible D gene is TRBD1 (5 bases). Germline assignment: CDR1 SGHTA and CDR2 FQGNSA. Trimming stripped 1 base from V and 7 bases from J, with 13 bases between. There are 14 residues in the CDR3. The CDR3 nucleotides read TGTGCCAGCAGCTTAGGGGCAAGGGGTGTTGAAGCTTTCTTT. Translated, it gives CASSLGARGVEAFF.

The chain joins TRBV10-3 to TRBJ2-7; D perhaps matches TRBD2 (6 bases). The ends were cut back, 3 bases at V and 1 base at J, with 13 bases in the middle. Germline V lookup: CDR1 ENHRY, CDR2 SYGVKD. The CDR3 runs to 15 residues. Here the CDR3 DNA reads TGTGCCATCAGTGATCCGGCTAGCGCTTCCTACGAGCAGTACTTC. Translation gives CAISDPASASYEQYF.

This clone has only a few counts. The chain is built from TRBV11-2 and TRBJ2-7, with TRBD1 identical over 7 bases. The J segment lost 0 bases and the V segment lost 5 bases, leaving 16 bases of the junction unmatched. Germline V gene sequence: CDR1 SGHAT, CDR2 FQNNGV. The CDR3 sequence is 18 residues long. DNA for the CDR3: TGTGCCAGCAGCAGACAGGGTTTAGCCGGGTCCATCTCCTACGAGCAGTACTTC. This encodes CASSRQGLAGSISYEQYF.

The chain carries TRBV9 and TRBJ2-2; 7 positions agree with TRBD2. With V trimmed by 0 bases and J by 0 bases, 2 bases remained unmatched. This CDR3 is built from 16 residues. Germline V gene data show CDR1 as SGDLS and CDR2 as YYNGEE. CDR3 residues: CASSVAGTTNTGELFF. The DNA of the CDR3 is TGTGCCAGCAGCGTAGCAGGGACTACGAACACCGGGGAGCTGTTTTTT.

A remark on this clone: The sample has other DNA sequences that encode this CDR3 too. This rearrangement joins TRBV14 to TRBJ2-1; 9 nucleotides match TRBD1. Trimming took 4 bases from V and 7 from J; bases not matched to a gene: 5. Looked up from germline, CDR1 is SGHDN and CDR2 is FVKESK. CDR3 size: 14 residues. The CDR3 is CASSPGTGRNEQFF. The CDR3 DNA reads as TGTGCCAGCAGCCCCGGGACAGGGAGGAATGAGCAGTTCTTC.

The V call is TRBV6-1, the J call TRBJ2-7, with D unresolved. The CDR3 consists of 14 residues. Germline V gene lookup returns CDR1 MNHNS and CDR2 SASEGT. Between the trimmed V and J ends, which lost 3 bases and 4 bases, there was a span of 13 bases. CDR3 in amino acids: CASSERIGSYEQYF. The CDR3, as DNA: TGTGCCAGCAGTGAGAGGATAGGTTCGTACGAGCAGTACTTC.

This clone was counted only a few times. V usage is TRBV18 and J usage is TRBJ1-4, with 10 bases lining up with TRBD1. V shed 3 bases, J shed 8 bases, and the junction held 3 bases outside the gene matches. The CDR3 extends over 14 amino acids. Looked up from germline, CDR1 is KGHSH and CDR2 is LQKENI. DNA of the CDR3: TGTGCCAGCTCACCCGGGACAGGGGTCGAAAAACTGTTTTTT. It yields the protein CASSPGTGVEKLFF.

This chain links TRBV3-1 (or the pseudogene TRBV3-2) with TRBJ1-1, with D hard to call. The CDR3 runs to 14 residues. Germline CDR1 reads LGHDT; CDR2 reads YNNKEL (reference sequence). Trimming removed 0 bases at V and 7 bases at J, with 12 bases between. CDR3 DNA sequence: TGTGCCAGCAGCCAAGAGGTCCGGTCATTTGAAGCTTTCTTT. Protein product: CASSQEVRSFEAFF.

DNA for the CDR3: TGTGCCACCCTTCCGGGGGGAATCCCTGAAGCTTTCTTT. Translated, it gives CATLPGGIPEAFF. The gene calls are TRBV13 and TRBJ1-1, with a tentative D call TRBD1 (5 bases). V dropped 10 bases and J dropped 6 bases, with 18 bases sitting between them. The length of the CDR3 is 13 residues. Germline CDR1 and CDR2: PRHDT and FYEKMQ (reference sequence).

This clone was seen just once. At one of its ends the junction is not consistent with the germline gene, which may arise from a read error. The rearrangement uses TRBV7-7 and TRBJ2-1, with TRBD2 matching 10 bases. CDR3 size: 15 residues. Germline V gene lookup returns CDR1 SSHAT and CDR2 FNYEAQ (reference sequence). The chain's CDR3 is CASSRAGGPGNEQFF. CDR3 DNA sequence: TGTGCTAGCAGCAGAGCGGGAGGGCCCGGAAATGAGCAGTTCTTC.

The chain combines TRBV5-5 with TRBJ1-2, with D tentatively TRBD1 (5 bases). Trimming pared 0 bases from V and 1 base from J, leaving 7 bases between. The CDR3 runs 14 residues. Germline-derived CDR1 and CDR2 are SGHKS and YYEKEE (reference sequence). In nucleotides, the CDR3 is TGTGCCAGCAGCTTGGGACAGAGTAACTATGGCTACACCTTC. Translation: CASSLGQSNYGYTF. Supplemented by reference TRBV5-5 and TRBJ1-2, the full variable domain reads DAGVTQSPTHLIKTRGQQVTLRCSPISGHKSVSWYQQVLGQGPQFIFQYYEKEERGRGNFPDRFSARQFPNYSSELNVNALLLGDSALYLCASSLGQSNYGYTFGSGTRLTVV.

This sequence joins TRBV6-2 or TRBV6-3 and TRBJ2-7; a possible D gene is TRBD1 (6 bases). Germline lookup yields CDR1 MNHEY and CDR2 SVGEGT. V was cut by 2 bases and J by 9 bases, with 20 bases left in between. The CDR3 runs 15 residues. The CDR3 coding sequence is TGTGCCAGCAGTTACCCGACAGGACTCCCCGGAGGGCAGTACTTC. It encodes CASSYPTGLPGGQYF.

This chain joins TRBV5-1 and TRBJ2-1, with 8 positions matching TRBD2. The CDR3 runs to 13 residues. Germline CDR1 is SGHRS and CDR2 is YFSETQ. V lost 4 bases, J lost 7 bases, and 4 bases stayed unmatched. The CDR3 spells CASSTRGGNEQFF. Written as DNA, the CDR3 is TGCGCCAGCAGCACCCGGGGGGGGAATGAGCAGTTCTTC. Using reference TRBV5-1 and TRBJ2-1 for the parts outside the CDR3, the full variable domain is KAGVTQTPRYLIKTRGQQVTLSCSPISGHRSVSWYQQTPGQGLQFLFEYFSETQRNKGNFPGRFSGRQFSNSRSEMNVSTLELGDSALYLCASSTRGGNEQFFGPGTRLTVL.

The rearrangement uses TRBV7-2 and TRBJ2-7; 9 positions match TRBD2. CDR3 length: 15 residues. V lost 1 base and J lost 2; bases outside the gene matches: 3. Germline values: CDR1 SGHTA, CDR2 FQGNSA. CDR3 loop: CASSLEGGRAYEQYF. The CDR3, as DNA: TGTGCCAGCAGCTTAGAAGGCGGGAGGGCCTACGAGCAGTACTTC.

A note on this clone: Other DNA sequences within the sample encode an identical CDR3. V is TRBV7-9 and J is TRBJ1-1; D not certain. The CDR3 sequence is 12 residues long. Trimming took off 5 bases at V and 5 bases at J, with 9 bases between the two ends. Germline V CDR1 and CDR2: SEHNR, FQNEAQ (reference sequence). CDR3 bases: TGTGCCAGCAGCCTCGGGGAGACTGAAGCTTTCTTT. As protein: CASSLGETEAFF.

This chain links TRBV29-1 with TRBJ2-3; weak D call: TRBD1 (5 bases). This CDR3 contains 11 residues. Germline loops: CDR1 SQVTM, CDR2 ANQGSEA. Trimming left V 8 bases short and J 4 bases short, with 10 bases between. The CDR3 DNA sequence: TGCAGCCCTATAGGGGCAGATACGCAGTATTTT. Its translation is CSPIGADTQYF.

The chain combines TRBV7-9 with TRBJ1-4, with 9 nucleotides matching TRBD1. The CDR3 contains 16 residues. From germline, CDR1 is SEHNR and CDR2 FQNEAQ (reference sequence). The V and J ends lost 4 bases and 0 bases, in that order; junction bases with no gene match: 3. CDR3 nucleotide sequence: TGTGCCAGCAGCTCGGGACAGGGAACAACTAATGAAAAACTGTTTTTT. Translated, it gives CASSSGQGTTNEKLFF.

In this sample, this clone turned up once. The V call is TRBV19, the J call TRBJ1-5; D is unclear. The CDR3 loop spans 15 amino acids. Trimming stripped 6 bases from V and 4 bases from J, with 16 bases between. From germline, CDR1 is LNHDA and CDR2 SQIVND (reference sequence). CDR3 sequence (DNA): TGTGCCAGTAGGCCCCGGGGAGCTTCAAATCAGCCCCAGCATTTT. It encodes CASRPRGASNQPQHF.

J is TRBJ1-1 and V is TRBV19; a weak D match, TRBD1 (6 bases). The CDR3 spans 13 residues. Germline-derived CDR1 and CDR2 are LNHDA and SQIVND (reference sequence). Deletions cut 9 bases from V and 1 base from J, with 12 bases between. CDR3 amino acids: CASQQGGNTEAFF. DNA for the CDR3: TGTGCCAGCCAACAGGGCGGGAACACTGAAGCTTTCTTT.